One sample yielded the 16 T cell receptor beta chains listed below, sequenced in a study of CD8 T cells in ankylosing spondylitis. One entry per CDR3 protein results from TCRdb running MiXCR on the 5' RACE reads. This table holds around 150,000 distinct CDR3 sequences, around 20% found once. Sequencing was carried out using blood, either unsorted or a sorted T cell fraction (not recorded which). All receptors come from a male donor with ankylosing spondylitis or in good health (not recorded which).

This clonotype came up once. The V and J genes are TRBV18 and TRBJ2-1, with 8 bases fitting TRBD1. This CDR3 spans 15 amino acids. With V trimmed by 8 bases and J by 0 bases, 6 bases remained unmatched. Looked up from germline, CDR1 is KGHSH and CDR2 is LQKENI. CDR3 sequence (DNA): TGTGCCAGCCTTGGGACAGGTTACTCCTACAATGAGCAGTTCTTC. Translated, it gives CASLGTGYSYNEQFF.

This clonotype was seen ten or more times. The V and J genes are TRBV29-1 and TRBJ2-1, with no clear D. The CDR3 contains 13 residues. From germline, CDR1 is SQVTM and CDR2 ANQGSEA. Trimming removed 4 bases from V and 8 bases from J, with 15 bases in between. The CDR3 region is CSVGPSSKHEQFF. CDR3 in DNA: TGCAGCGTTGGACCCTCCAGCAAGCATGAGCAGTTCTTC.

This clonotype was observed at least ten times. The genes are TRBV5-1 and TRBJ1-1; maybe TRBD1 (6 bases). The CDR3 sequence is 15 residues long. Trimming pared 0 bases from V and 4 bases from J, leaving 13 bases between. The germline V gene encodes CDR1 SGHRS and CDR2 YFSETQ. The CDR3 DNA follows: TGCGCCAGCAGCTTGGATGCAGGGGTGGTCACTGAAGCTTTCTTT. This gives the protein CASSLDAGVVTEAFF.

In its sample, this clonotype was seen a few times. The J gene is TRBJ2-3, the V gene TRBV29-1; tentative D call: TRBD2 (6 bases). The germline gives CDR1 SQVTM, CDR2 ANQGSEA. The germline V and J ends were trimmed by 7 bases and 14 bases, with 19 bases remaining between them. The CDR3 contains 11 residues. The CDR3 protein is CSGSDPGERYF. For the CDR3, the DNA is TGCAGCGGATCCGATCCGGGAGAGCGGTATTTT.

V usage is TRBV3-1 and J usage is TRBJ1-4, with a possible D match to TRBD1 (6 bases). Germline CDR1 LGHDT, CDR2 YNNKEL (reference sequence). Trimming shortened V by 1 base and J by 8 bases, and 17 bases separated the two germline ends. CDR3 size: 16 residues. Here the CDR3 DNA reads TGTGCCAGCAGCCAAGCCATGGGGGGCCGGGCGGAAAAACTGTTTTTT. Encoded protein: CASSQAMGGRAEKLFF.

Details on this clonotype: Sequence at one end of the junction differs from germline and may be a read error. The rearrangement links TRBV6-2 or TRBV6-3 to TRBJ2-7, with TRBD1 matching over 7 bases. CDR3 length: 11 residues. Germline CDR1 and CDR2: MNHEY and SVGEGT. The chain's CDR3 is CAGSDRVEQYF. CDR3 DNA: TGTGCCGGCAGTGACAGGGTGGAGCAGTACTTC.

This clonotype has a count of ten or more. The rearrangement uses TRBV27 and TRBJ1-4; maybe TRBD1 (6 bases). Germline values: CDR1 MNHEY, CDR2 SMNVEV (reference sequence). Trimming left V 2 bases short and J 3 bases short, with 13 bases between. This CDR3 region has 16 residues. CDR3 bases: TGTGCCAGCAGTTTAGGCCAGGGGTGGCCTAATGAAAAACTGTTTTTT. Amino acid sequence: CASSLGQGWPNEKLFF.

The CDR3: CAWSGLAGSDTQYF. DNA for the CDR3: TGTGCCTGGAGCGGACTAGCGGGATCAGATACGCAGTATTTT. This chain connects TRBV30 to TRBJ2-3, with 12 bases aligning to TRBD2. The CDR3 spans 14 residues. Germline trimming cut 3 bases from V and 4 bases from J; bases unmatched to any gene: 2. In germline, CDR1 is GTSNPN, CDR2 SVGIG (reference sequence).

This clonotype has ten or more counts. The chain has TRBV7-3 and TRBJ1-1; D gene unclear. This CDR3 is built from 16 residues. From germline, CDR1 is SGHTA and CDR2 FQGTGA. V dropped 1 base and J dropped 1 base, with 13 bases sitting between them. In nucleotides, the CDR3 is TGTGCCAGCAGCTTAAAACGGTGGACCGCGAACACTGAAGCTTTCTTT. Translation gives CASSLKRWTANTEAFF.

The rearrangement links TRBV6-1 to TRBJ1-1; no firm D call. The germline V and J ends were trimmed by 5 bases and 6 bases, with 13 bases remaining between them. Germline CDR1 MNHNS, CDR2 SASEGT. The CDR3 has 13 amino acids. The DNA of the CDR3 is TGTGCCAGCAGTCTCGGGCAAGGCCCTGAAGCTTTCTTT. Its translation is CASSLGQGPEAFF.

This clonotype was detected ten times or more. V and J are TRBV7-8 and TRBJ2-5; D unclear. The CDR3 consists of 13 residues. The germline V gene has CDR1 SGHVS and CDR2 FQNEAQ. Trimming cost V 3 bases and J 2 bases, with 7 bases left between them. The CDR3 is CASSFDQQETQYF. The CDR3, as DNA: TGTGCCAGCAGCTTCGACCAACAAGAGACCCAGTACTTC.

In its sample, this clonotype was seen once. V and J are TRBV15 and TRBJ2-5; either TRBD1 or TRBD2 may fit D (5 bases each). There are 15 residues in the CDR3. Germline CDR1 LNHNV, CDR2 YYDKDF (reference sequence). The ends were cut back, 0 bases at V and 2 bases at J, with 10 bases in the middle. CDR3 DNA: TGTGCCACCAGCAGAGATCGGGGCCTGCAAGAGACCCAGTACTTC. The encoded protein is CATSRDRGLQETQYF.

The chain links TRBV5-4 to TRBJ2-1, with 8 bases lining up with TRBD2. Germline V lookup: CDR1 SGHNT, CDR2 YYREEE (reference sequence). V shed 1 base and J 2 bases; nucleotides not matched to a gene: 5. The CDR3 is made up of 16 amino acids. The CDR3 region is CASSLSSGFAYNEQFF. CDR3 DNA: TGTGCCAGCAGCTTGTCTAGCGGGTTTGCCTACAATGAGCAGTTCTTC.

This clonotype was detected a few times. Germline is not matched at one junction end, which may reflect a read error. The chain has TRBV20-1 and TRBJ2-2, with D unresolved. Germline values: CDR1 DFQATT, CDR2 SNEGSKA (reference sequence). The CDR3 is 17 amino acids. CDR3 DNA: TGCTGTGCTAGAGATCCTCGCGAACTTGCGAACACCGGGGAGCTGTTTTTT. It encodes CCARDPRELANTGELFF.

This clonotype occurred a few times. The chain couples TRBV6-1 to TRBJ2-7, with D hard to call. Germline V CDR1 and CDR2: MNHNS, SASEGT. The CDR3 consists of 14 residues. V was cut by 8 bases and J by 3 bases, with 17 bases left in between. The CDR3 sequence: CASLGISGSYEQYF. The CDR3 bases are TGTGCCAGCCTGGGGATATCCGGCAGCTACGAGCAGTACTTC.

This clonotype was recorded many times. The chain links TRBV20-1 to TRBJ2-3; TRBD1 agrees at 8 bases. The V segment lost 0 bases and the J segment 4 bases; nucleotides outside the gene matches: 6. There are 15 residues in the CDR3. Per the germline V gene, CDR1 is DFQATT and CDR2 is SNEGSKA (reference sequence). The CDR3 nucleotides read TGCAGTGCTAGAGATCCCAGGGGGCTCGCAGATACGCAGTATTTT. It specifies CSARDPRGLADTQYF.